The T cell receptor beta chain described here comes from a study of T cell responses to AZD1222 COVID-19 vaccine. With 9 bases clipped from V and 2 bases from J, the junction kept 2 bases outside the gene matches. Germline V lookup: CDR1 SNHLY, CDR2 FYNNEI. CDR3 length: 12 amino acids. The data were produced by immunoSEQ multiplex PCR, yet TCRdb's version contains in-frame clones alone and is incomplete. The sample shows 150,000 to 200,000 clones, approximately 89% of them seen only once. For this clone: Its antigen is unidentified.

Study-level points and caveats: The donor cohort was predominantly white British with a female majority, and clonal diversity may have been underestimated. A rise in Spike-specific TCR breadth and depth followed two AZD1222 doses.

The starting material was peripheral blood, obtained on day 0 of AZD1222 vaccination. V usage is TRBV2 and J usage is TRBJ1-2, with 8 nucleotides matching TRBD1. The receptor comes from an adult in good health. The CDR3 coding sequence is TGTGCCAGGCGACAGGGGAACTATGGCTACACCTTC. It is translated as CARRQGNYGYTF.